Listed below are T cell receptor beta chains from one sample, sequenced in a study of shared clonotypes between healthy human individuals. Sequencing used immunoSEQ multiplex PCR; TCRdb keeps in-frame clones, though not all of them. This sample yields 2.5 million or so clones, of which 90% to 95% are seen a single time; under 0.15% belongs to the top ten. The source material was naive CD4+ T cells sorted from blood. These TCRs come from a man aged 18 to 29 in good health. Each CDR3 is given with its conserved first and last residue. D genes are given only for firm matches. Not all rows give a size; the values are once, few, many and, for expanded clones, a class.

>TRBJ1-1|-|TRBV7-2|-
TGTGCCAGCAGCTTAGGTACTGAAGCTTTCTTT
CASSLGTEAFF
>TRBJ1-6|-|TRBV5-4|-
TGTGCCAGCAGCTTTCTTGATTCACCCCTCCACTTT
CASSFLDSPLHF
>TRBJ1-6|-|TRBV10-3|-
TGTGCCATTGGGGCAGGGCTGAATTCACCCCTCCACTTT
CAIGAGLNSPLHF
>TRBJ2-1|once|TRBV5-6|-
TGTGCCAGCAGCTCCCCGTGGGACTCGAGCTCCTACAATGAGCAGTTCTTC
CASSSPWDSSSYNEQFF
>TRBJ2-5|-|TRBV5-4|TRBD2
TGTGCCAGCAGCCGTGGGACTAGTGGAGAGACCCAGTACTTC
CASSRGTSGETQYF
>TRBJ2-7|-|TRBV11-2|TRBD2
TGTGCCAGCAGCCGCGGGGGGGCGGCCTCCTACGAGCAGTACTTC
CASSRGGAASYEQYF
>TRBJ1-1|-|TRBV6-6|-
TGTGCCAGCAGTTACTCAGGCAGGGGCACTGAAGCTTTCTTT
CASSYSGRGTEAFF
>TRBJ2-1|-|TRBV7-9|-
TGTGCCAGCAGCTTAGCTTCCGGGTTCTCCTACAATGAGCAGTTCTTC
CASSLASGFSYNEQFF
>TRBJ2-3|-|TRBV7-6|-
TGTGCCAGCAATCTCGAACCCGCCTCAGATACGCAGTATTTT
CASNLEPASDTQYF
>TRBJ1-1|-|TRBV11-2|TRBD1
TGTGCCAGCAGCTTACAGGGGGGGAACACTGAAGCTTTCTTT
CASSLQGGNTEAFF
>TRBJ1-5|-|TRBV6-6|-
TGTGCCAGCAGTTCCCAGGGAAGCAATCAGCCCCAGCATTTT
CASSSQGSNQPQHF
>TRBJ2-7|-|TRBV5-1|TRBD2
TGCGCCAGCAGCTTGGCCAGCGGGAGCATATACGAGCAGTACTTC
CASSLASGSIYEQYF
>TRBJ2-5|-|TRBV5-4|TRBD2
TGTGCCAGCAGCTTGTCAGGCGGGGGAGAGACCCAGTACTTC
CASSLSGGGETQYF
>TRBJ2-5|-|TRBV6-1|TRBD2
TGTGCCAGCAGTGCCTGGGGACTAGCGGGGATGGAGACCCAGTACTTC
CASSAWGLAGMETQYF
>TRBJ2-5|once|TRBV7-9|-
TGTGCCAGCAGCTCTCGGGAGACCCAGTACTTC
CASSSRETQYF
>TRBJ2-3|-|TRBV19|TRBD2
TGTGCCAGTAAAGTCTCGGGTAGCGGGATCACAGATACGCAGTATTTT
CASKVSGSGITDTQYF
>TRBJ2-3|-|TRBV6-5|-
TGTGCCAGCAGTGACTGGGACCACACAGATACGCAGTATTTT
CASSDWDHTDTQYF
>TRBJ1-2|-|TRBV6-1|-
TGTGCCAGCAGTGGCGGGACACGTAACTATGGCTACACCTTC
CASSGGTRNYGYTF
>TRBJ2-5|once|TRBV18|-
TGTGCCAGCTCATCGGACAGGGAGGGAGAGACCCAGTACTTC
CASSSDREGETQYF
>TRBJ2-7|-|TRBV10-3|TRBD2
TGTGCCATCAGTGAGTCGATCGGGGGGAGGGCCTCCTACGAGCAGTACTTC
CAISESIGGRASYEQYF
>TRBJ2-7|-|TRBV11-2|-
TGTGCCAGCGAGGGACGGAACTCCTACGAGCAGTACTTC
CASEGRNSYEQYF
>TRBJ2-7|-|TRBV5-1|TRBD2
TGCGCCAGCAGCTTGCAGGGGACTAGCTACGAGCAGTACTTC
CASSLQGTSYEQYF
>TRBJ2-7|-|TRBV28|-
TGTGCCACTTCTTCCGGGACAGCGGGCTCCTACGAGCAGTACTTC
CATSSGTAGSYEQYF
>TRBJ2-1|-|TRBV10-1|TRBD2
TGCGCCAGCAGTGAGTCGGCTAGCGGGAGGTCCAGGGAGCAGTTCTTC
CASSESASGRSREQFF